This T cell receptor (beta chain) was recorded in a study of T cell repertoires in ileal Crohn's disease (dated by TCRdb to about 2019). Looking at the study overall: The median duration of disease was approximately eight years, and at the time of surgery roughly 38% of patients were active smokers. Postoperative therapy was given to about half of the patients, with thiopurines administered to ten to eleven patients and anti-TNF agents administered to approximately 20 patients. The study ran alongside a multicentre cohort designed to identify predictors of early endoscopic recurrence after ileocolonic resection. A total of 170 or so mucosal samples from some 60 patients were sequenced, with samples obtained at several locations on the surgical specimen and at postoperative endoscopy. The TCR repertoire was analysed in 55 to 70 patients with Crohn's disease drawn from a prospective multicentre cohort. Endoscopic postoperative recurrence was defined by a Rutgeerts score above i0. Every patient underwent surgery because of a complication, which was stricturing disease in approximately 60% and penetrating disease in roughly 39%.

The study at large found these results: Higher high-frequency clone percentages at surgery were associated with endoscopic recurrence; all patients with clonality above 26.8% (18/57) had recurrence. A significantly higher proportion of clonal expansions was observed in active smokers at surgery than in non-smokers (25.9% vs 17.9%, p=0.02). Only a subgroup of patients, of unstated size, had mucosal CD4 and CD8 T cells sorted and sequenced. Compared with CD4 T cells, sorted CD8 T cells held more high-frequency clones, which suggests that the mucosal expansions were mostly CD8.

The germline V gene yields MDHEN for CDR1 and SYDVKM for CDR2. V gives up 6 bases and J gives up 4 bases, and the segment between their germline ends measures 16 bases. The CDR3 measures 14 amino acids from cysteine to phenylalanine. Only CDR3 DNA remains: 42 bases, in frame from the first base. This clone appeared a few times. The antigen this receptor binds is unknown. Qualities for individual bases were not recorded, and no much larger clone is one base off. Adults with ileal or ileocolonic Crohn's disease for whom ileocolonic resection was indicated were considered eligible. Whole ileal mucosal biopsies were stored frozen at -80°C before DNA extraction. Genomic DNA was isolated from frozen whole biopsies using a TRizol-based method, and the DNA was quantified with a NanoDrop 2000 spectrophotometer. Five hundred nanograms of biopsy DNA per sample were submitted for commercial TCRB immunosequencing. Adaptive Biotechnology amplified CDR3 regions from genomic DNA with a two-step multiplex PCR that controlled for amplification bias. Primers for every V and J gene segment were used in the first PCR, and barcodes and Illumina adapters were added in the second PCR. An Illumina instrument was used to sequence the CDR3 libraries. Per the authors' processing: The analysis used both the pipelines supplied by the vendor and custom analysis of the raw data in R/Bioconductor with R version 3.3.0. Clonality, ranging from 0 to 1, was calculated as the inverse of the normalised Shannon entropy of all productive clones. The repertoire share taken up by the top 100 clones defined high-frequency clones, and only clones that passed a 95% confidence test were kept. Repertoire diversity was measured with the Simpson index, and overlap between samples was measured with the Morisita-Horn index. TCRdb took this table from immuneACCESS and kept in-frame rearrangements with V and J called. Such tables lack part of the clones; where checked against another copy, unresolved V genes explain under half of the gap, and the rest is unexplained. V, J and clone size were drawn from that table, and D and trimming were deduced from the DNA. Within this sample are 6,000 or so clones, with about two thirds of them counted one time only. About 9.2% of the sample belongs to the ten largest clones.

The V and J genes are TRBV28 and TRBJ2-7, and the D gene may be TRBD2, 5 bases matching. The origin of this receptor is an adult with Crohn's disease. The sequenced material came from ileal tissue. The nucleotide sequence reads as follows: TGTGCCAGCAGCACAGACCGGGGTAGTTACGAGCAGTACTTC. This yields the protein CASSTDRGSYEQYF.